One sample yielded the 27 T cell receptor beta chains listed below, sequenced in a study of T cell changes during pregnancy in multiple sclerosis. The method was immunoSEQ multiplex PCR; TCRdb's version includes in-frame clones alone and lacks a portion of them. The table has about 100,000 clones, just over 90% seen once; the top ten hold around 1.2%. The sequencing used peripheral blood, collected in the second trimester of pregnancy. These receptors were taken from a female donor with multiple sclerosis, enrolled in a pregnancy study.

V usage is TRBV6-6 and J usage is TRBJ1-2; D is unresolved. The CDR3 consists of 14 residues. V was cut by 6 bases and J by 8 bases, with 19 bases left in between. Germline V gene data show CDR1 as MNHNY and CDR2 as SVGAGI (reference sequence). DNA for the CDR3: TGTGCCAGCAGCCCTGTGCCCCTACCGGGGGGCTACACCTTC. This encodes CASSPVPLPGGYTF.

Only one count was recorded for this clone. The chain employs TRBV2 and TRBJ1-2; 7 nucleotides agree with TRBD1. The germline CDR1 and CDR2 sequences are SNHLY and FYNNEI. The CDR3 consists of 13 residues. V shed 6 bases, J shed 4 bases, and the junction held 5 bases outside the gene matches. The CDR3 sequence is CASRGTAGYGYTF. For the CDR3, the DNA is TGTGCCAGCAGAGGGACAGCGGGCTATGGCTACACCTTC.

This clone was counted a few times. One end of the junction varies from germline; a read error may be responsible. The genes are TRBV30 and TRBJ1-2, with 8 positions matching TRBD1. The V gene's germline CDR1 is GTSNPN and CDR2 SVGIG (reference sequence). This CDR3 region has 12 residues. The CDR3 DNA reads TGTGCCTGGAGTGTAATGGACAGGGCGCTCTACTTC. Amino acid sequence: CAWSVMDRALYF. Supplemented by reference TRBV30 and TRBJ1-2, the full variable domain reads SQTIHQWPATLVQPVGSPLSLECTVEGTSNPNLYWYRQAAGRGLQLLFYSVGIGQISSEVPQNLSASRPQDRQFILSSKKLLLSDSGFYLCAWSVMDRALYFGSGTRLTVV.

The J gene is TRBJ2-7, the V gene TRBV28; D is unclear. From germline, CDR1 is MDHEN and CDR2 SYDVKM. Between the trimmed V and J ends, which lost 6 bases and 5 bases, there was a span of 5 bases. The CDR3 has 10 amino acids. CDR3 sequence: CASRADEQYF. CDR3 nucleotides: TGTGCCAGCAGGGCCGACGAGCAGTACTTC. The full variable domain, with the rest looked up from reference TRBV28 and TRBJ2-7, is DVKVTQSSRYLVKRTGEKVFLECVQDMDHENMFWYRQDPGLGLRLIYFSYDVKMKEKGDIPEGYSVSREKKERFSLILESASTNQTSMYLCASRADEQYFGPGTRLTVT.

V and J are TRBV6-5 and TRBJ2-1; 9 bases agree with TRBD2. Germline V lookup: CDR1 MNHEY, CDR2 SVGAGI. This CDR3 contains 14 residues. With V trimmed by 7 bases and J by 6 bases, 7 bases remained unmatched. CDR3 region: CASKVLAGTNEQFF. CDR3 nucleotide sequence: TGTGCCAGCAAGGTCCTAGCGGGAACCAATGAGCAGTTCTTC.

CDR3 nucleotides: TGTGCCAGCAGTGTGGGTCGGAGTGACAATCAGCCCCAGCATTTT. Amino acids: CASSVGRSDNQPQHF. V and J are TRBV2 and TRBJ1-5; unclear D gene. Trimming pared 4 bases from V and 3 bases from J, leaving 13 bases between. Germline V gene sequence: CDR1 SNHLY, CDR2 FYNNEI. CDR3 length: 15 residues.

This chain links TRBV5-1 with TRBJ1-5; 7 bases align to TRBD1. The germline CDR1 and CDR2 sequences are SGHRS and YFSETQ. The CDR3 has 15 amino acids. With V trimmed by 0 bases and J by 4 bases, 4 bases remained unmatched. The CDR3 spells CASSLDGTANQPQHF. The CDR3 DNA follows: TGCGCCAGCAGCTTGGATGGGACAGCTAATCAGCCCCAGCATTTT.

The genes are TRBV27 and TRBJ2-7; the D gene is possibly TRBD1 (5 bases). V lost 5 bases and J lost 4, with 15 bases in between. The germline V gene has CDR1 MNHEY and CDR2 SMNVEV (reference sequence). The length of the CDR3 is 14 residues. CDR3 sequence reads: CASSPRQILYEQYF. The CDR3 bases are TGTGCCAGCAGTCCCCGACAGATTCTTTACGAGCAGTACTTC.

This chain joins TRBV11-1 and TRBJ1-5, with D maybe TRBD1 (5 bases). V lost 1 base and J lost 7, with 11 bases in between. Germline CDR1 SGHAT, CDR2 FQDESV (reference sequence). This CDR3 comprises 14 residues. CDR3 DNA sequence: TGTGCCAGCAGCTTAGGATACCCAGGGCAGCCCCAGCATTTT. This encodes CASSLGYPGQPQHF.

V usage is TRBV29-1 and J usage is TRBJ2-4, with D tentatively TRBD2 (5 bases). Germline assignment: CDR1 SQVTM and CDR2 ANQGSEA. This CDR3 region has 15 residues. V lost 7 bases to trimming and J lost 0 bases, with 16 bases between them. The CDR3, as DNA: TGCAGCGCCCTCGGAGGCTCACCAGCCAAAAACATTCAGTACTTC. Protein product: CSALGGSPAKNIQYF.

The V and J genes are TRBV28 and TRBJ1-2; a weak D match, TRBD1 (5 bases). Germline V CDR1 and CDR2: MDHEN, SYDVKM. Trimming removed 3 bases at V and 6 bases at J, with 14 bases between. This CDR3 is built from 14 residues. The CDR3 nucleotides read TGTGCCAGCAGTTTCCTCGGGGGGTTTAATGGCTACACCTTC. Protein product: CASSFLGGFNGYTF.

The chain carries TRBV7-8 and TRBJ2-2; 11 bases map to TRBD2. V lost 1 base and J lost 5; bases outside the gene matches: 0. The germline gives CDR1 SGHVS, CDR2 FQNEAQ. CDR3 length: 15 amino acids. CDR3 sequence reads: CASSLGTSGTGELFF. The CDR3 coding sequence is TGTGCCAGCAGCTTAGGGACTAGCGGGACCGGGGAGCTGTTTTTT.

This clone was seen a single time. The V call is TRBV7-9, the J call TRBJ1-1; 8 bases fit TRBD1. Per germline, CDR1 SEHNR and CDR2 FQNEAQ (reference sequence). This CDR3 spans 15 amino acids. V dropped 2 bases and J dropped 4; count of bases not matched to a gene: 6. The CDR3 protein is CASSLSQGASTEAFF. In DNA, the CDR3 is TGTGCCAGCAGCTTATCGCAGGGGGCGAGCACTGAAGCTTTCTTT.

The rearrangement links TRBV5-4 to TRBJ1-1, with D maybe TRBD1 (6 bases). The CDR3 is 14 amino acids. Germline V gene lookup returns CDR1 SGHNT and CDR2 YYREEE (reference sequence). V lost 0 bases to trimming and J lost 4 bases, with 10 bases between them. The CDR3 nucleotides are TGTGCCAGCAGCTTGGAACAGGGTGCCACTGAAGCTTTCTTT. Translating gives CASSLEQGATEAFF.

This chain uses TRBV6-6 with TRBJ2-3; TRBD2 agrees at 8 bases. CDR1 MNHNY and CDR2 SVGAGI come from the germline V gene (reference sequence). The CDR3 extends over 16 amino acids. The V segment lost 1 base and the J segment 4 bases; nucleotides outside the gene matches: 7. The CDR3 region is CASSYLGGLVSDTQYF. The CDR3 DNA follows: TGTGCCAGCAGTTACTTAGGGGGACTAGTATCAGATACGCAGTATTTT.

V usage is TRBV10-3 and J usage is TRBJ1-2; TRBD1 aligns across 9 bases. The CDR3 has 14 residues. Germline V gene data show CDR1 as ENHRY and CDR2 as SYGVKD. Losses at the gene ends were 10 bases for V and 6 bases for J; bases not matched to a gene: 12. CDR3 sequence: CATKRDREDNGYTF. In DNA form, the CDR3 reads TGTGCCACGAAGCGGGACAGGGAGGATAATGGCTACACCTTC.

V and J are TRBV19 and TRBJ2-7; perhaps TRBD1 as D (6 bases). The CDR3 runs to 14 residues. V was shortened by 3 bases and J by 3 bases, with 12 bases between the two germline ends. The germline V gene encodes CDR1 LNHDA and CDR2 SQIVND (reference sequence). The CDR3 DNA sequence: TGTGCCAGTAGTATTCCGGGACATCACTACGAGCAGTACTTC. It specifies CASSIPGHHYEQYF.

The rearrangement links TRBV2 to TRBJ2-6, with D possibly being TRBD2 (6 bases). This CDR3 is built from 16 residues. The V and J ends lost 6 bases and 0 bases respectively, with 12 bases between them. Germline lookup yields CDR1 SNHLY and CDR2 FYNNEI. The CDR3 nucleotides read TGTGCCAGCAGCGCCCTGGGGGGCTCTGGGGCCAACGTCCTGACTTTC. Translated, it gives CASSALGGSGANVLTF.

The V and J genes are TRBV7-6 and TRBJ2-7; no clear D. The CDR3 runs to 13 residues. V lost 2 bases to trimming and J lost 5 bases, with 10 bases between them. Germline values: CDR1 SGHVS, CDR2 FNYEAQ. DNA of the CDR3: TGTGCCAGCAGCTTACTCAGTCTGAACGAGCAGTACTTC. Its protein is CASSLLSLNEQYF.

This clone has only a few counts. This chain joins TRBV27 and TRBJ1-5; 12 bases align to TRBD1. Germline V gives CDR1 MNHEY, CDR2 SMNVEV (reference sequence). With 6 bases clipped from V and 0 bases from J, the junction kept 9 bases outside the gene matches. The CDR3 consists of 18 residues. The CDR3 protein is CASRTGTGGSYSNQPQHF. CDR3 bases: TGTGCCAGCAGGACCGGGACAGGGGGCTCTTATAGCAATCAGCCCCAGCATTTT.

The CDR3: CASSGTQNEKLFF. DNA for the CDR3: TGTGCCAGCAGTGGGACACAAAATGAAAAACTGTTTTTT. This chain connects TRBV27 to TRBJ1-4; maybe TRBD1 (6 bases). Trimming took off 5 bases at V and 5 bases at J, with 9 bases between the two ends. Germline assignment: CDR1 MNHEY and CDR2 SMNVEV (reference sequence). The CDR3 is 13 amino acids.

The rearrangement links TRBV18 to TRBJ1-1, with TRBD1 as a possible D gene (5 bases). There are 16 residues in the CDR3. Looked up from germline, CDR1 is KGHSH and CDR2 is LQKENI. Trimming removed 1 base from V and 5 bases from J, with 17 bases in between. The CDR3, as DNA: TGTGCCAGCTCACCACGGTCTAGGCAGGGAGGAACTGAAGCTTTCTTT. Encoded protein: CASSPRSRQGGTEAFF.

V usage is TRBV30 and J usage is TRBJ1-1, with 9 positions matching TRBD1. Germline trimming cut 3 bases from V and 1 base from J; bases unmatched to any gene: 3. This CDR3 is 14 amino acids long. Germline V lookup: CDR1 GTSNPN, CDR2 SVGIG (reference sequence). The CDR3 loop reads CAWRGGQGNTEAFF. The CDR3, as DNA: TGTGCCTGGAGGGGGGGACAGGGGAACACTGAAGCTTTCTTT. The complete variable domain, with remaining parts taken from reference TRBV30 and TRBJ1-1, reads SQTIHQWPATLVQPVGSPLSLECTVEGTSNPNLYWYRQAAGRGLQLLFYSVGIGQISSEVPQNLSASRPQDRQFILSSKKLLLSDSGFYLCAWRGGQGNTEAFFGQGTRLTVV.

The chain employs TRBV5-6 and TRBJ2-5, with unresolved D. Germline V gene data show CDR1 as SGHDT and CDR2 as YYEEEE. Trimming stripped 6 bases from V and 5 bases from J, with 8 bases between. The CDR3 runs 11 residues. The CDR3 here is CASTAGETQYF. CDR3 DNA: TGTGCCAGCACCGCCGGGGAGACCCAGTACTTC. The whole variable domain, filled in from reference TRBV5-6 and TRBJ2-5, reads DAGVTQSPTHLIKTRGQQVTLRCSPKSGHDTVSWYQQALGQGPQFIFQYYEEEERQRGNFPDRFSGHQFPNYSSELNVNALLLGDSALYLCASTAGETQYFGPGTRLLVL.

The chain links TRBV7-9 to TRBJ2-6; TRBD2 might be the D (5 bases). CDR3 length equals 19 residues. Trimming removed 1 base at V and 1 base at J, with 17 bases between. Looked up from germline, CDR1 is SEHNR and CDR2 is FQNEAQ (reference sequence). The CDR3 loop is CASSLGRTSGWSGANVLTF. Here the CDR3 DNA reads TGTGCCAGCAGCTTAGGGCGAACCAGCGGATGGTCTGGGGCCAACGTCCTGACTTTC.

The chain has TRBV27 and TRBJ1-1; D gene uncertain. Trimming left V 7 bases short and J 5 bases short, with 8 bases between. The germline V gene has CDR1 MNHEY and CDR2 SMNVEV (reference sequence). The length of the CDR3 is 11 residues. The CDR3 bases are TGTGCCAGCATCGGCGGTACTGAAGCTTTCTTT. The encoded protein is CASIGGTEAFF.

This clone occurred a few times. The chain uses TRBV30 and TRBJ1-1, with D possibly matching TRBD1 (5 bases). Germline V gene data show CDR1 as GTSNPN and CDR2 as SVGIG (reference sequence). Trimming shortened V by 5 bases and J by 3 bases, and 13 bases separated the two germline ends. The CDR3 loop spans 13 amino acids. CDR3 residues: CAWGGARDTEAFF. DNA for the CDR3: TGTGCCTGGGGCGGGGCCCGGGACACTGAAGCTTTCTTT.